The 30 T cell receptor beta chains below were found in one sample sequenced in a study of shared clonotypes between healthy human individuals. The method was immunoSEQ multiplex PCR; TCRdb's version includes in-frame clones alone and lacks a portion of them. This table holds roughly 300,000 clones, roughly 80% found once. The specimen sequenced was memory CD4+ T cells sorted from blood. Documented subset: CD45RA-negative fraction. Receptors were obtained from a man between 25 and 39 years old in good health.

The genes are TRBV7-9 and TRBJ2-7, with TRBD1 as a possible D gene (6 bases). There are 12 residues in the CDR3. The V end was cut by 8 bases, the J end by 6 bases, with 14 bases between. Germline values: CDR1 SEHNR, CDR2 FQNEAQ (reference sequence). This CDR3 is CASGEPGAEQYF. CDR3 nucleotide sequence: TGTGCCAGCGGCGAACCAGGGGCCGAGCAGTACTTC.

The V gene is TRBV7-8, the J gene TRBJ2-1; 9 bases map to TRBD1. Germline values: CDR1 SGHVS, CDR2 FQNEAQ. J gave up 9 bases and V 2 bases, and 11 bases lay outside the gene matches. The CDR3 covers 16 residues. The CDR3 loop is CASSLRGGQGMGEQFF. CDR3 coding DNA: TGTGCCAGCAGCTTACGCGGGGGACAGGGAATGGGTGAGCAGTTCTTC.

This chain connects TRBV5-4 to TRBJ2-7; TRBD2 matches at 14 bases. The CDR3 loop spans 15 amino acids. V lost 3 bases and J lost 7; bases outside the gene matches: 6. Germline-derived CDR1 and CDR2 are SGHNT and YYREEE (reference sequence). In DNA, the CDR3 is TGTGCCAGCAGCTCGGGGACTAGCGGGAGAACGGAGCAGTACTTC. Translated, it gives CASSSGTSGRTEQYF.

This clone came up once. The gene calls are TRBV19 and TRBJ1-6, with 9 bases aligning to TRBD1. V lost 8 bases and J lost 14; bases outside the gene matches: 13. The V gene's germline CDR1 is LNHDA and CDR2 SQIVND (reference sequence). The CDR3 consists of 14 residues. This CDR3 reads CASEKGQGKSALHF. The CDR3 DNA follows: TGTGCCAGTGAAAAGGGACAGGGCAAGTCTGCCCTCCACTTT.

The genes are TRBV6-4 and TRBJ2-3; D gene ambiguous. The germline V gene encodes CDR1 MRHNA and CDR2 SNTAGT. Trimming stripped 2 bases from V and 6 bases from J, with 15 bases between. The CDR3 runs to 15 residues. The CDR3 is CASSDKGLDTDTQYF. CDR3 coding DNA: TGTGCCAGCAGTGACAAAGGGCTCGATACCGATACGCAGTATTTT.

The rearrangement uses TRBV4-3 and TRBJ1-1; D is uncertain. V lost 4 bases, J lost 6 bases, and 12 bases lay in between. The CDR3 length is 13 residues. Germline lookup yields CDR1 LGHNA and CDR2 YSLEER. Here the CDR3 reads CASSLKGRSEAFF. DNA for the CDR3: TGCGCCAGCAGCCTAAAGGGCAGGTCTGAAGCTTTCTTT.

The chain joins TRBV5-6 to TRBJ2-1, with 14 bases fitting TRBD2. Trimming took 0 bases from V and 7 from J; bases not matched to a gene: 9. Germline CDR1 is SGHDT and CDR2 is YYEEEE. The length of the CDR3 is 18 residues. The CDR3: CASSLAPGLAGVLNEQFF. The DNA of the CDR3 is TGTGCCAGCAGCTTGGCTCCGGGACTAGCGGGAGTGTTGAATGAGCAGTTCTTC.

The chain has TRBV11-3 and TRBJ2-3; D unresolved. Trimming left V 9 bases short and J 4 bases short, with 11 bases between. There are 12 residues in the CDR3. Germline V lookup: CDR1 SGHNT, CDR2 YENEEA. The CDR3 here is CASKGYSDTQYF. CDR3 DNA: TGTGCCAGTAAAGGGTACTCAGATACGCAGTATTTT.

With regard to this clone: A far larger clone is only one base removed, so a read error is likely. The sample contains more than one DNA sequence encoding this CDR3. The CDR3 DNA sequence: TGTGCCAGCAGCTCGACAGGATTAACAGATACGCAGTATTTT. Translated, it gives CASSSTGLTDTQYF. The chain joins TRBV7-2 to TRBJ2-3; tentative D call: TRBD1 (6 bases). The germline V gene encodes CDR1 SGHTA and CDR2 FQGNSA. The CDR3 totals 14 residues. V was cut by 4 bases and J by 3 bases, with 11 bases left in between.

This rearrangement joins TRBV9 to TRBJ2-3; no clear D gene. CDR1 is SGDLS and CDR2 is YYNGEE in the germline V gene. The length of the CDR3 is 15 residues. V lost 3 bases and J lost 0, with 11 bases in between. The CDR3 sequence is CASSAASASTDTQYF. The DNA of the CDR3 is TGTGCCAGCAGCGCCGCATCCGCTAGCACAGATACGCAGTATTTT.

This clone was detected a few times. The rearrangement uses TRBV6-1 and TRBJ1-2, with D tentatively TRBD1 (6 bases). CDR3 size: 14 residues. Germline CDR1 MNHNS, CDR2 SASEGT. Deletions cut 1 base from V and 8 bases from J, with 14 bases between. CDR3 DNA sequence: TGTGCCAGCAGTGAAGTGACAGGTTCGGGGGGCTACACCTTC. It yields the protein CASSEVTGSGGYTF.

The chain couples TRBV27 to TRBJ2-2; 8 bases are shared with TRBD2. Trimming cost V 3 bases and J 5 bases; bases outside gene matches: 8. The CDR3 totals 16 residues. Looked up from germline, CDR1 is MNHEY and CDR2 is SMNVEV (reference sequence). CDR3 in DNA: TGTGCCAGCAGTTTTTCCGGCGGGAGGAGGACCGGGGAGCTGTTTTTT. It is translated as CASSFSGGRRTGELFF.

This chain links TRBV9 with TRBJ1-4; D is possibly TRBD1 (5 bases). The ends were cut back, 3 bases at V and 4 bases at J, with 16 bases in the middle. The V gene's germline CDR1 is SGDLS and CDR2 YYNGEE. CDR3 length equals 16 residues. DNA of the CDR3: TGTGCCAGCAGCGCAGGGTTGCCTGCCGGTAATGAAAAACTGTTTTTT. Amino acids: CASSAGLPAGNEKLFF.

This clone was seen only a few times. DNA of the CDR3: TGTGCCAGCAGCCAAGGGGGGACTAGCGGGAGCGGGAATGAGCAGTTCTTC. It specifies CASSQGGTSGSGNEQFF. This chain uses TRBV7-2 with TRBJ2-1, with 14 bases that match TRBD2. J was trimmed by 7 bases and V by 5 bases; bases with no gene match: 10. The CDR3 totals 17 residues. Germline V gives CDR1 SGHTA, CDR2 FQGNSA. Looking up the rest from reference TRBV7-2 and TRBJ2-1 gives the full variable domain: GAGVSQSPSNKVTEKGKDVELRCDPISGHTALYWYRQSLGQGLEFLIYFQGNSAPDKSGLPSDRFSAERTGGSVSTLTIQRTQQEDSAVYLCASSQGGTSGSGNEQFFGPGTRLTVL.

This clone has just a few counts. This rearrangement joins TRBV9 to TRBJ2-7; 10 bases fit TRBD2. Germline values: CDR1 SGDLS, CDR2 YYNGEE. V trimming: 0 bases; J trimming: 7 bases; junction bases outside the gene matches: 7. The CDR3 consists of 15 residues. The CDR3 bases are TGTGCCAGCAGCGTAGCAAGCGGGAGGGCCGAAGAGCAGTACTTC. Protein product: CASSVASGRAEEQYF.

J is TRBJ2-3 and V is TRBV27; 9 bases line up with TRBD2. J was trimmed by 4 bases and V by 1 base; bases with no gene match: 6. Germline V CDR1 and CDR2: MNHEY, SMNVEV (reference sequence). This CDR3 comprises 16 residues. The CDR3 DNA reads as TGTGCCAGCAGTTTATTTGGGGGACTAGCCCCAGATACGCAGTATTTT. It codes for CASSLFGGLAPDTQYF.

In its sample, this clone was seen once. The V and J genes are TRBV5-1 and TRBJ1-4; perhaps TRBD1 as D (5 bases). Trimming pared 6 bases from V and 3 bases from J, leaving 15 bases between. Germline CDR1 and CDR2: SGHRS and YFSETQ. The CDR3 has 15 amino acids. CDR3 sequence reads: CASTDGGTANEKLFF. Written as DNA, the CDR3 is TGCGCCAGCACCGACGGGGGTACGGCTAATGAAAAACTGTTTTTT.

This clone showed up many times. The V call is TRBV28, the J call TRBJ2-7, with D tentatively TRBD2 (6 bases). The V end was cut by 7 bases, the J end by 1 base, with 20 bases between. CDR1 and CDR2 from the germline V gene are MDHEN and SYDVKM. The CDR3 totals 16 residues. The CDR3 DNA follows: TGTGCCAGCACTCCCCTTGCCGGGGGTCGTTCCTACGAGCAGTACTTC. This sequence encodes CASTPLAGGRSYEQYF.

This clone occurred a few times. The genes are TRBV27 and TRBJ2-7; no reliable D call. V gave up 9 bases and J gave up 3 bases, with 15 bases separating them. The germline gives CDR1 MNHEY, CDR2 SMNVEV (reference sequence). This CDR3 is built from 13 residues. CDR3 amino acids: CASSPSTLYEQYF. The CDR3 DNA is TGTGCCAGTTCCCCCTCGACACTCTACGAGCAGTACTTC.

In the case of this clone: Other DNA sequences in this specimen translate into the identical CDR3. The rearrangement links TRBV18 to TRBJ2-7; 14 bases match TRBD2. Germline CDR1 and CDR2: KGHSH and LQKENI. V lost 0 bases to trimming and J lost 1 base; unmatched junction nucleotides: 8. The CDR3 loop spans 19 amino acids. CDR3 residues: CASSPPGGLAGGTSYEQYF. The DNA for the CDR3 is TGTGCCAGCTCACCACCCGGAGGACTAGCGGGAGGCACGTCCTACGAGCAGTACTTC.

This clone is deemed large. This chain joins TRBV4-1 and TRBJ1-5; D uncertain. The germline V and J ends were trimmed by 5 bases and 4 bases, with 6 bases remaining between them. The CDR3 is 12 residues long. Per germline, CDR1 MGHRA and CDR2 YSYEKL. This CDR3 is CASSTVNQPQHF. The CDR3 DNA reads TGCGCCAGCAGCACGGTAAATCAGCCCCAGCATTTT.

The chain recombines TRBV7-8 with TRBJ2-7; TRBD2 aligns across 7 bases. The junction had 3 bases not matched to a gene; V was cut back by 0 bases and J by 1 base. The CDR3 runs 15 residues. Germline values: CDR1 SGHVS, CDR2 FQNEAQ. CDR3 sequence (DNA): TGTGCCAGCAGCTTAGCGGCGGGAGAATCCTACGAGCAGTACTTC. It is translated as CASSLAAGESYEQYF. Drawing the rest from reference TRBV7-8 and TRBJ2-7, the complete variable domain is GAGVSQSPRYKVAKRGQDVALRCDPISGHVSLFWYQQALGQGPEFLTYFQNEAQLDKSGLPSDRFFAERPEGSVSTLKIQRTQQEDSAVYLCASSLAAGESYEQYFGPGTRLTVT.

V is TRBV7-8 and J is TRBJ1-1; 7 nucleotides match TRBD1. The junction had 12 bases not matched to a gene; V was cut back by 4 bases and J by 4 bases. The germline V gene has CDR1 SGHVS and CDR2 FQNEAQ. This CDR3 is 16 amino acids long. CDR3 residues: CASSSRLQGVLTEAFF. In DNA, the CDR3 is TGTGCCAGCAGCTCTAGGCTTCAGGGGGTGCTCACTGAAGCTTTCTTT.

This clone came up a few times. The gene calls are TRBV4-3 and TRBJ2-1, with TRBD2 identical over 8 bases. CDR1 is LGHNA, CDR2 YSLEER, per germline. The length of the CDR3 is 17 residues. With V trimmed by 1 base and J by 8 bases, 13 bases remained unmatched. The CDR3 reads CASSQGPHGRGVDEQFF. The CDR3 coding sequence is TGCGCCAGCAGCCAAGGTCCCCACGGGAGGGGCGTCGATGAGCAGTTCTTC.

The chain carries TRBV7-9 and TRBJ2-1, with TRBD2 as a possible D gene (6 bases). Germline CDR1 SEHNR, CDR2 FQNEAQ (reference sequence). Trimming removed 4 bases at V and 5 bases at J, with 18 bases between. The CDR3 has 16 residues. CDR3 in DNA: TGTGCCAGCAGCTCACCCCGACTAGACTGGGACAATGAGCAGTTCTTC. Protein product: CASSSPRLDWDNEQFF.

In this sample, this clone turned up a few times. The chain uses TRBV28 and TRBJ1-2, with TRBD1 matching over 8 bases. J lost 2 bases, V lost 5 bases, and 7 bases had no gene match. The CDR3 totals 15 residues. Germline CDR1 is MDHEN and CDR2 is SYDVKM. The CDR3 region is CASSRQGPRNYGYTF. In DNA, the CDR3 is TGTGCCAGCAGTCGACAGGGGCCGAGGAACTATGGCTACACCTTC.

This clone is a singleton in its sample. This chain links TRBV2 with TRBJ2-6; D is possibly TRBD1 or TRBD2 (5 bases each). Between the trimmed V and J ends, which lost 3 bases and 7 bases, there was a span of 10 bases. This CDR3 is built from 14 residues. In germline, CDR1 is SNHLY, CDR2 FYNNEI. The CDR3 nucleotides read TGTGCCAGCAGTGACCGTGGGGGAGCCAACGTCCTGACTTTC. This sequence encodes CASSDRGGANVLTF.

CDR3 loop: CASSPGGPGELFF. In DNA form, the CDR3 reads TGTGCCAGTAGTCCAGGGGGCCCCGGGGAGCTGTTTTTT. This sequence joins TRBV19 and TRBJ2-2; 8 positions match TRBD1. The CDR3 has 13 amino acids. Trimming removed 5 bases from V and 6 bases from J; junction bases left unmatched: 2. The germline CDR1 and CDR2 sequences are LNHDA and SQIVND (reference sequence).

This clone was seen a handful of times. This chain uses TRBV6-1 with TRBJ2-6, with unresolved D. Germline CDR1 MNHNS, CDR2 SASEGT. The CDR3 has 15 amino acids. V was clipped by 2 bases and J by 1 base, with 6 bases between them. CDR3 protein: CASSERVSGANVLTF. CDR3 DNA sequence: TGTGCCAGCAGTGAACGAGTATCTGGGGCCAACGTCCTGACTTTC.

Notes on this clone: Other DNA variants within this sample encode the same CDR3. This chain connects TRBV5-1 to TRBJ2-3; D ambiguous. The CDR3 is 14 amino acids. Deletions cut 4 bases from V and 0 bases from J, with 9 bases between. The germline CDR1 and CDR2 sequences are SGHRS and YFSETQ. The CDR3 nucleotides read TGCGCCAGCAGCCTCGTACCTAGCACAGATACGCAGTATTTT. This gives the protein CASSLVPSTDTQYF.